Listed here is a single T cell receptor beta chain. The antigen is not known. The V and J ends lost 1 base and 5 bases respectively, with 10 bases between them. Germline loops: CDR1 LNHNV, CDR2 YYDKDF (reference sequence). This CDR3 contains 14 residues. Amplification used 60 Vbeta primers and 13 Jbeta primers. Sequencing used immunoSEQ multiplex PCR; TCRdb keeps in-frame clones, though not all of them. The profile shows 150,000 to 200,000 clones, roughly 72% of them singletons. The sample originates from a study of cytomegalovirus exposure and HLA in healthy donors. Looking at the study overall: The study placed around 80% of its approximately 360 genotyped donors in the Caucasian-associated ancestry cluster. General study points: Some V segments (TRBV6-2 and TRBV6-3 among them) were excluded as indistinguishable.

This chain uses TRBV15 with TRBJ2-3; unclear D gene. Sequencing was performed on PBMCs. The source is a man aged 30 to 45 in good health and CMV-seronegative. CDR3 amino acids: CATSRVGTEDTQYF. The CDR3, as DNA: TGTGCCACCAGCAGAGTAGGAACAGAAGATACGCAGTATTTT.